This T cell receptor beta chain was retrieved from a study of cytomegalovirus exposure and HLA in healthy donors. Overall study results and limits: The study designated fewer than 200 TCR beta chains cytomegalovirus-associated.

The PCR made use of 60 Vbeta and 13 Jbeta primers. Clones were read by immunoSEQ multiplex PCR, and TCRdb kept only the in-frame ones, dropping some. The sample lists 150,000 to 200,000 clones, more than 60% occurring once. Remarks on this clone: What it binds is not known.

Sequenced input: PBMCs. This TCR was sampled from a male donor in good health and CMV-seronegative.

The CDR3 loop is CASSSSYEQYF. The CDR3 region has the DNA TGCGCCAGCAGCTCTTCCTACGAGCAGTACTTC. V usage is TRBV5-1 and J usage is TRBJ2-7; D gene unclear. CDR1 is SGHRS, CDR2 YFSETQ, per germline. There are 11 residues in the CDR3. V lost 3 bases to trimming and J lost 1 base, with 2 bases between them.